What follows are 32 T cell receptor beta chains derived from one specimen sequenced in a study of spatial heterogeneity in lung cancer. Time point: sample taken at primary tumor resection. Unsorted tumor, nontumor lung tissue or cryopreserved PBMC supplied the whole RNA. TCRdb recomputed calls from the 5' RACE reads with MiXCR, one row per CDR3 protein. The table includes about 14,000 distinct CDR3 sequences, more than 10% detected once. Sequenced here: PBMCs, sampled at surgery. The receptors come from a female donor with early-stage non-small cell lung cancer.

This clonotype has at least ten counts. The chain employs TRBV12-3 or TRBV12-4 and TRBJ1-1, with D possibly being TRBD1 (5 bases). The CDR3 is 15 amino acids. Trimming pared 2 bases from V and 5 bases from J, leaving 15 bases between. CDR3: CASSLKAGGGTEAFF. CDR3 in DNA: TGTGCCAGCAGTTTAAAGGCGGGGGGAGGGACTGAAGCTTTCTTT.

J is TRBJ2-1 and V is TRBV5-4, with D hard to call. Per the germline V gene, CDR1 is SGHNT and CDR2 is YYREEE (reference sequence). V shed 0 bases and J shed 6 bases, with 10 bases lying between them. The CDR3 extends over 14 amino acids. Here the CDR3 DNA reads TGTGCCAGCAGCTTGGATAGTGGCAGCAATGAGCAGTTCTTC. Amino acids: CASSLDSGSNEQFF. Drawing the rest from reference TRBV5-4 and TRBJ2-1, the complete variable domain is ETGVTQSPTHLIKTRGQQVTLRCSSQSGHNTVSWYQQALGQGPQFIFQYYREEENGRGNFPPRFSGLQFPNYSSELNVNALELDDSALYLCASSLDSGSNEQFFGPGTRLTVL.

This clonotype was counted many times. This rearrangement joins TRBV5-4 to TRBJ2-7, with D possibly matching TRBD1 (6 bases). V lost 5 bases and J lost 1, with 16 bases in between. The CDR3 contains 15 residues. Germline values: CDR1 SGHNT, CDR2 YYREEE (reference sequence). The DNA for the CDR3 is TGTGCCAGCAGTTTACAGGGTACTACGTCCTACGAGCAGTACTTC. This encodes CASSLQGTTSYEQYF. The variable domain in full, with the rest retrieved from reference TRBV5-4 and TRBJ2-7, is ETGVTQSPTHLIKTRGQQVTLRCSSQSGHNTVSWYQQALGQGPQFIFQYYREEENGRGNFPPRFSGLQFPNYSSELNVNALELDDSALYLCASSLQGTTSYEQYFGPGTRLTVT.

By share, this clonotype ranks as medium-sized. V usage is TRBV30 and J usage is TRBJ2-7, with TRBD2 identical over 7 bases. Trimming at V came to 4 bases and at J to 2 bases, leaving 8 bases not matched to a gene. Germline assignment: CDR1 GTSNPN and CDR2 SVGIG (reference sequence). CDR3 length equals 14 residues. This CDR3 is CAWNPLASPYEQYF. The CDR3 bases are TGTGCCTGGAACCCACTAGCGAGCCCCTACGAGCAGTACTTC. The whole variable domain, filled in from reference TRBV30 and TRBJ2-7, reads SQTIHQWPATLVQPVGSPLSLECTVEGTSNPNLYWYRQAAGRGLQLLFYSVGIGQISSEVPQNLSASRPQDRQFILSSKKLLLSDSGFYLCAWNPLASPYEQYFGPGTRLTVT.

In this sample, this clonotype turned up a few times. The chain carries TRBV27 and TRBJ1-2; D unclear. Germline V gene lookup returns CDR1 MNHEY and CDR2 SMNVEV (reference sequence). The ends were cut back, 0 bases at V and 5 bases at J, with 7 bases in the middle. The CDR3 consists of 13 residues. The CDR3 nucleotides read TGTGCCAGCAGTTTATCGTTCTCTTATGGCTACACCTTC. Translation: CASSLSFSYGYTF.

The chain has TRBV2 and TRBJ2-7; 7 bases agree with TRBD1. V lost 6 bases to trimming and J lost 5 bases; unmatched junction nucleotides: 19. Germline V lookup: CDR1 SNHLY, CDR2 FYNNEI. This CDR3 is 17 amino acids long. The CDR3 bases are TGTGCCAGCAGAAAGTACTCCGTGGCGACAGGGAAGAACGAGCAGTACTTC. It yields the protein CASRKYSVATGKNEQYF. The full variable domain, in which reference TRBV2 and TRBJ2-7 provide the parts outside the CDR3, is EPEVTQTPSHQVTQMGQEVILRCVPISNHLYFYWYRQILGQKVEFLVSFYNNEISEKSEIFDDQFSVERPDGSNFTLKIRSTKLEDSAMYFCASRKYSVATGKNEQYFGPGTRLTVT.

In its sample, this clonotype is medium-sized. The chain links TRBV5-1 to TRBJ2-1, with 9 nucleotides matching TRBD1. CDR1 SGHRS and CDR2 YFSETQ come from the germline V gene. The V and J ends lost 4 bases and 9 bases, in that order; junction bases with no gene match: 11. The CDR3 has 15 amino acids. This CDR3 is CASSKGQGVRGEQFF. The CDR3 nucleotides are TGCGCCAGCAGCAAGGGACAGGGTGTACGGGGTGAGCAGTTCTTC.

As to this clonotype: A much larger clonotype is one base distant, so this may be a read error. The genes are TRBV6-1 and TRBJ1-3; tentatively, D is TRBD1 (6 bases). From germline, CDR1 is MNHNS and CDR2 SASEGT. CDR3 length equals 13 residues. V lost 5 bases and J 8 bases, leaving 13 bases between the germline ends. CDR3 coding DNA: TGTGCCAGCAGTCAACGAGGGGGAGACACCATATATTTT. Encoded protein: CASSQRGGDTIYF.

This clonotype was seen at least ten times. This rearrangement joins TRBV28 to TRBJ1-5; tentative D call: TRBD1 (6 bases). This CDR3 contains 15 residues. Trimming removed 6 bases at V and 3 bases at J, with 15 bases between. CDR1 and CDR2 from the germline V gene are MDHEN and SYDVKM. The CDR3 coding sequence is TGTGCCAGCAGCTCAGCCCAGGGGACCAATCAGCCCCAGCATTTT. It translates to CASSSAQGTNQPQHF.

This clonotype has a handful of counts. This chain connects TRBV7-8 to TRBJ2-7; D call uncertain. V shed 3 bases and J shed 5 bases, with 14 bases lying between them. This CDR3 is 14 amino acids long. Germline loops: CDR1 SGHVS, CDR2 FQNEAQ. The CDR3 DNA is TGTGCCAGCAGCTTTGGCGGTGCCCGGGACGAGCAGTACTTC. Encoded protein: CASSFGGARDEQYF.

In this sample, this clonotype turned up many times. CDR3 bases: TGTGCCAGCAGCATAGGGACTAGCGGGGGGCGTAGCACAGATACGCAGTATTTT. Its translation: CASSIGTSGGRSTDTQYF. The chain combines TRBV11-2 with TRBJ2-3; 15 bases line up with TRBD2. Germline assignment: CDR1 SGHAT and CDR2 FQNNGV. Trimming at V came to 5 bases and at J to 0 bases, leaving 6 bases not matched to a gene. The CDR3 has 18 residues.

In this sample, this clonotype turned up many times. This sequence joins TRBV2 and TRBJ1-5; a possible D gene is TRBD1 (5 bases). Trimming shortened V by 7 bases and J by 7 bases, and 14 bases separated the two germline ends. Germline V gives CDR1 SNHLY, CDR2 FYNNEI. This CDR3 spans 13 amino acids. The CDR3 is CASTTLGGQPQHF. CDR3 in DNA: TGTGCCAGCACCACACTGGGGGGGCAGCCCCAGCATTTT.

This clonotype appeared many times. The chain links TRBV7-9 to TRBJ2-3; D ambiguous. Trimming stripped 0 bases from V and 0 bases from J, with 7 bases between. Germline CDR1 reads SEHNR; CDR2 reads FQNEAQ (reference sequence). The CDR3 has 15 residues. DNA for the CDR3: TGTGCCAGCAGCTTAGCGCAAACTAGCACAGATACGCAGTATTTT. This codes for CASSLAQTSTDTQYF.

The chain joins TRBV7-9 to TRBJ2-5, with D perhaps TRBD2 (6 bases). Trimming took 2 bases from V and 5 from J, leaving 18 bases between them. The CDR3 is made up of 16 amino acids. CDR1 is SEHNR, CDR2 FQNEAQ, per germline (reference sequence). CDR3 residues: CASSLPGVTPGETQYF. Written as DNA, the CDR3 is TGTGCCAGCAGCTTACCGGGGGTCACACCCGGGGAGACCCAGTACTTC.

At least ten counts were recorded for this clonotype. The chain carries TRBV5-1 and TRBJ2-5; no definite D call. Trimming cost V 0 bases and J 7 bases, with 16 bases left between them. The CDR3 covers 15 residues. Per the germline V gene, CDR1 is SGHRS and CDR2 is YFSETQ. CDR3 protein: CASSLGSLNQRTQYF. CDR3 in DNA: TGCGCCAGCAGCTTGGGCAGCCTAAACCAAAGGACCCAGTACTTC.

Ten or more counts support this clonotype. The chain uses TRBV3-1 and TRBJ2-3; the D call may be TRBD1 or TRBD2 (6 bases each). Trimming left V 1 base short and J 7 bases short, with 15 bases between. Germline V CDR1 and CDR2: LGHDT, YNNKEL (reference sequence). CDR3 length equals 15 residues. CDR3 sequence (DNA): TGTGCCAGCAGCCAAGCTGGGGGGCGTATAAATACGCAGTATTTT. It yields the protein CASSQAGGRINTQYF.

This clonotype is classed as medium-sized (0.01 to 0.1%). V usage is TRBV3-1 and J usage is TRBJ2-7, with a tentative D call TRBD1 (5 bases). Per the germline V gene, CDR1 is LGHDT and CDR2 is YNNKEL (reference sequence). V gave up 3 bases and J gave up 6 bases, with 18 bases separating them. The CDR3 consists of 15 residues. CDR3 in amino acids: CASSQRFRKGSEQYF. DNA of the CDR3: TGTGCCAGCAGCCAGAGATTTAGAAAGGGGTCCGAGCAGTACTTC.

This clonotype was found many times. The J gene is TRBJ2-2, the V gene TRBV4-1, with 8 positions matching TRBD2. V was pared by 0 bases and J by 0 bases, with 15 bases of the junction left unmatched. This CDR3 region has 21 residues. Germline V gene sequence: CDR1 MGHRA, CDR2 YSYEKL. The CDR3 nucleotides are TGCGCCAGCAGCCAAGATTCACTGGCGGGGGGTTCCTTCGCGAACACCGGGGAGCTGTTTTTT. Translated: CASSQDSLAGGSFANTGELFF.

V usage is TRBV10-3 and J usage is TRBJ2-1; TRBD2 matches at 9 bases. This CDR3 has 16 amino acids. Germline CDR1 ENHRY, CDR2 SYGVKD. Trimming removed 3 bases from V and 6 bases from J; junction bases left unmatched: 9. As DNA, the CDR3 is TGTGCCATCAGTGAAGATCGACTAGCGGTGGTCAATGAGCAGTTCTTC. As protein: CAISEDRLAVVNEQFF.

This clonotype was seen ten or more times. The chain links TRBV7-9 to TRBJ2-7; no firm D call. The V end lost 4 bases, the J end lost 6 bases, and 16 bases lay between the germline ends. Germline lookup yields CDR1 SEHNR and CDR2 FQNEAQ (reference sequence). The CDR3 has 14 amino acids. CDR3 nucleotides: TGTGCCAGCAGCTCCCCGCCGGGTAATGCCGAGCAGTACTTC. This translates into CASSSPPGNAEQYF.

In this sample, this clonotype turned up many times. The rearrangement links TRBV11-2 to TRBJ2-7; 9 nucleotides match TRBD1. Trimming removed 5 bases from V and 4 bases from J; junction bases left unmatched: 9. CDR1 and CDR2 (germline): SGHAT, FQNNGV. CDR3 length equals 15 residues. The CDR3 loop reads CASSPGTGMMYEQYF. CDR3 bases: TGTGCCAGCAGCCCCGGGACAGGGATGATGTACGAGCAGTACTTC.

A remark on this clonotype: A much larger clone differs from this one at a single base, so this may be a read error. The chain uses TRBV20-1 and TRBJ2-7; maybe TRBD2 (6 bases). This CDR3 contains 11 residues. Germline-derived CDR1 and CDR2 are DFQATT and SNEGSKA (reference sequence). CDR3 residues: CGAVGGNEQYF. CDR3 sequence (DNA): TGCGGTGCCGTTGGAGGGAACGAGCAGTACTTC.

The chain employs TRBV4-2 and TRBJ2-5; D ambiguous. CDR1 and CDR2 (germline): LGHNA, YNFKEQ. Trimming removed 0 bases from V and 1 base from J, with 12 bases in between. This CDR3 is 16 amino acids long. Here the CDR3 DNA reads TGTGCCAGCAGCCAAGATGGAACGGGCCCCCAAGAGACCCAGTACTTC. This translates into CASSQDGTGPQETQYF.

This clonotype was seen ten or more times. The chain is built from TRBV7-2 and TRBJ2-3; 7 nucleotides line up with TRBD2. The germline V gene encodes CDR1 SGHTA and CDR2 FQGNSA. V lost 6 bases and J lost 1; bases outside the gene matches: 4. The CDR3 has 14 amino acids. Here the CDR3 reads CASRFSGGTDTQYF. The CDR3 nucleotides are TGTGCCAGCAGGTTCAGCGGGGGCACAGATACGCAGTATTTT.

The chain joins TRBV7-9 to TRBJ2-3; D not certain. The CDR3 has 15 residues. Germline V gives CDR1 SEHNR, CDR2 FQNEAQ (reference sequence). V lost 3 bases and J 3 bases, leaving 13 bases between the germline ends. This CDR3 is CASSFDTGGTDTQYF. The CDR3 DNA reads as TGTGCCAGCAGCTTTGACACCGGTGGGACAGATACGCAGTATTTT. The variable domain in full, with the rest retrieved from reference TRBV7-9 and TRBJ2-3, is DTGVSQNPRHKITKRGQNVTFRCDPISEHNRLYWYRQTLGQGPEFLTYFQNEAQLEKSRLLSDRFSAERPKGSFSTLEIQRTEQGDSAMYLCASSFDTGGTDTQYFGPGTRLTVL.

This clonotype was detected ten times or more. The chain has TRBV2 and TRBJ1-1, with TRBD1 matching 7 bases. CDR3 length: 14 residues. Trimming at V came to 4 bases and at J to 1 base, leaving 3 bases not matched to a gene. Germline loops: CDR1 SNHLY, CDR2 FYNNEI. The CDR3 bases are TGTGCCAGCAGTGCAGGGACAGCGAACACTGAAGCTTTCTTT. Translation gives CASSAGTANTEAFF.

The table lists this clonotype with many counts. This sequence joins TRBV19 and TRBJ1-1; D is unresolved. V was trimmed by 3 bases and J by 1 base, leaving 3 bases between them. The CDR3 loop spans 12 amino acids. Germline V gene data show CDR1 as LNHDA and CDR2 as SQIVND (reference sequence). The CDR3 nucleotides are TGTGCCAGTAGTATTGGGAACACTGAAGCTTTCTTT. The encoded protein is CASSIGNTEAFF.

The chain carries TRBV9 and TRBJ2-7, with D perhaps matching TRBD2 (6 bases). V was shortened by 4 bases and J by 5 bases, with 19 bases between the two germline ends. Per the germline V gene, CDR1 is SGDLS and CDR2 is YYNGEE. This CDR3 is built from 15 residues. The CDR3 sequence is CASSPRPGGYHEQYF. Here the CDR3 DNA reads TGTGCCAGCAGCCCACGGCCCGGAGGGTACCACGAGCAGTACTTC.

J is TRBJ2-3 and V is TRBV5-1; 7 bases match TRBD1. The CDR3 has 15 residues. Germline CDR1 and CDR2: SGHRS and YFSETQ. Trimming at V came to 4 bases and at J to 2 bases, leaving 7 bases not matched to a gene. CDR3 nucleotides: TGCGCCAGCAGCACCCGGACAGGACCCACAGATACGCAGTATTTT. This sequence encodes CASSTRTGPTDTQYF.

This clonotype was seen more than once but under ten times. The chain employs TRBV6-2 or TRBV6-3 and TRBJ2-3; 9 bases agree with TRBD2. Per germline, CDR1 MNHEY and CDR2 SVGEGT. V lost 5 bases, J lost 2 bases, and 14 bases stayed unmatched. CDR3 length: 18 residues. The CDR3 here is CASSRPDIGGGVTDTQYF. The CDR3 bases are TGTGCCAGCAGTCGGCCCGATATAGGCGGGGGGGTCACAGATACGCAGTATTTT.

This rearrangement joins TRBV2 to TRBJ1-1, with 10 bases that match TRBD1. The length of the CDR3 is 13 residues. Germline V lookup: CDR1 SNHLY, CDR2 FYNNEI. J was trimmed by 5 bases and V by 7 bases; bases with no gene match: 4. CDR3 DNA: TGTGCCAGCAACCGGGACAGGGGAACTGAAGCTTTCTTT. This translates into CASNRDRGTEAFF.

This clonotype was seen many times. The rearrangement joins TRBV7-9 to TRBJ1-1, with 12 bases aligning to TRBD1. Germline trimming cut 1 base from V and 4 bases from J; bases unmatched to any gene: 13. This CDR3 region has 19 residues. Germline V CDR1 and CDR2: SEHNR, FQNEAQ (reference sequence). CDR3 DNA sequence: TGTGCCAGCAGCTTAGGCACCTTAGGGACAGGGGGCTTCGGCACTGAAGCTTTCTTT. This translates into CASSLGTLGTGGFGTEAFF. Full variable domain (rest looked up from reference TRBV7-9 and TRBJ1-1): DTGVSQNPRHKITKRGQNVTFRCDPISEHNRLYWYRQTLGQGPEFLTYFQNEAQLEKSRLLSDRFSAERPKGSFSTLEIQRTEQGDSAMYLCASSLGTLGTGGFGTEAFFGQGTRLTVV.